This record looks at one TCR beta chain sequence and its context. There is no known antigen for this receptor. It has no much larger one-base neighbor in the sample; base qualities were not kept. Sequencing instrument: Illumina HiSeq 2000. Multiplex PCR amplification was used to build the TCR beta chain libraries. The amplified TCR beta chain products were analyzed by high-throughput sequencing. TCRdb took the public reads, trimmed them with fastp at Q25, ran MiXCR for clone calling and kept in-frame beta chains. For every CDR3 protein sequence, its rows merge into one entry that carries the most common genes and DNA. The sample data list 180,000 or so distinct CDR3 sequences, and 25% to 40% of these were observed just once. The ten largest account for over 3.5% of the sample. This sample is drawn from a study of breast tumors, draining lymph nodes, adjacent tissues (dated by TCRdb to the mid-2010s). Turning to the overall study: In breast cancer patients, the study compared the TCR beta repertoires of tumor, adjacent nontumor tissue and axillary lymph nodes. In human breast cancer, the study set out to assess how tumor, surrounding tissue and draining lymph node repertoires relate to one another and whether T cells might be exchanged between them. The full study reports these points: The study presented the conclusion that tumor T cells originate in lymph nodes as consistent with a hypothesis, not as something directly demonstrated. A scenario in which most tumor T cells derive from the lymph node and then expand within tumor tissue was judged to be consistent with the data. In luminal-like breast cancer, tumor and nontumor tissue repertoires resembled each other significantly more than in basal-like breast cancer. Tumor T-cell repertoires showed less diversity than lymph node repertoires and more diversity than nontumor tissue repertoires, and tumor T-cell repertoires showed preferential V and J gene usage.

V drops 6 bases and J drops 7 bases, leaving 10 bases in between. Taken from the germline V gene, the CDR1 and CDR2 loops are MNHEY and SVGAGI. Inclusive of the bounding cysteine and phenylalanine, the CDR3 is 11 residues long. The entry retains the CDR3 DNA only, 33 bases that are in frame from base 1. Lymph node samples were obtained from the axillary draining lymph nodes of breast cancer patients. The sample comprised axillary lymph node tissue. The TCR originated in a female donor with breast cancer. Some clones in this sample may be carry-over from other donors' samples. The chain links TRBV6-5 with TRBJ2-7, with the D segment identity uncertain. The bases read TGTGCCAGCAGCCGTTTGGGGGAGCAGTACTTC. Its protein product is CASSRLGEQYF.